The present TCR beta chain was sequenced within a study of a mutant IDH1 vaccine in newly diagnosed glioma. Overall study: Vaccination was launched 4-6 weeks after radiotherapy alone, or with temozolomide cycles.

V shed 1 base and J shed 3 bases, with 13 bases lying between them. CDR1 SEHNR and CDR2 FQNEAQ come from the germline V gene (reference sequence). CDR3 length equals 15 residues. TCRdb's table, derived via immunoSEQ multiplex PCR, lists solely in-frame clones and lacks some. The table includes about 32,000 clones, roughly 85% detected once. Sample time point: week 35, safety follow-up. Every vaccination contained 300 ug of the mutant IDH1 20-mer peptide and was paired with topical imiquimod. Donor diagnoses consisted of new WHO grade 3 or 4 IDH1-mutant, ATRX-lost astrocytomas. On this clone itself: Its antigen remains unknown.

The source is a woman aged 18 to 35 with glioma. This chain connects TRBV7-9 to TRBJ2-7; no clear D gene. The source material was PBMCs, sampled from a glioma patient whose treatment included an IDH1 peptide vaccine. The CDR3 sequence: CASSLEDSRSYEQYF. For the CDR3, the DNA is TGTGCCAGCAGCTTAGAGGATTCGAGGAGCTACGAGCAGTACTTC. The full variable domain, in which reference TRBV7-9 and TRBJ2-7 provide the parts outside the CDR3, is DTGVSQNPRHKITKRGQNVTFRCDPISEHNRLYWYRQTLGQGPEFLTYFQNEAQLEKSRLLSDRFSAERPKGSFSTLEIQRTEQGDSAMYLCASSLEDSRSYEQYFGPGTRLTVT.